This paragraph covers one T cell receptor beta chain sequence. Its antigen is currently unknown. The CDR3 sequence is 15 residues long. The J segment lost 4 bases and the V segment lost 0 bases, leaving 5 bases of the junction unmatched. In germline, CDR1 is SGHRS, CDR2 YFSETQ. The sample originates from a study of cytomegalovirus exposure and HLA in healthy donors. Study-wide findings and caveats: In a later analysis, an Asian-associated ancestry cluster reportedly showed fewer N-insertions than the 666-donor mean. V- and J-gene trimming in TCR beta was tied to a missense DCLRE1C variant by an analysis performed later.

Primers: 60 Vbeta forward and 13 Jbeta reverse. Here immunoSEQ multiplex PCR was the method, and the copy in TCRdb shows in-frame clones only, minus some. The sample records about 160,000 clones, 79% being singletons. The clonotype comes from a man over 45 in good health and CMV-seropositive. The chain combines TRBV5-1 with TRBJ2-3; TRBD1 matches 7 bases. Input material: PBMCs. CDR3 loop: CASSLEGGGADTQYF. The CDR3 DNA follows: TGCGCCAGCAGCTTGGAAGGGGGCGGCGCAGATACGCAGTATTTT.